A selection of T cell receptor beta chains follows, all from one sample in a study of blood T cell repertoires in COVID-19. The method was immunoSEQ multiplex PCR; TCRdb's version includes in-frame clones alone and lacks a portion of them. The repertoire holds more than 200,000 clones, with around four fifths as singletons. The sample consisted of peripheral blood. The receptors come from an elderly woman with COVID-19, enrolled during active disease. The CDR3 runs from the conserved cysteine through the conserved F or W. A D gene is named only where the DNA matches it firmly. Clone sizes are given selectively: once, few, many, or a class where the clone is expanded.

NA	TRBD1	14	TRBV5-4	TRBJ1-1	TGTGCCAGCAGCCCGGGACAGGTGAACACTGAAGCTTTCTTT	CASSPGQVNTEAFF
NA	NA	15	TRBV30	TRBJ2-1	TGTGCCTGGGGGGGAGGGGGGCCTTCCTACAATGAGCAGTTCTTC	CAWGGGGPSYNEQFF
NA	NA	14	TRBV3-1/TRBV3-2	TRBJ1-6	TGTGCCAGCAGCCCTCGGGGAGAGAATTCACCCCTCCACTTT	CASSPRGENSPLHF
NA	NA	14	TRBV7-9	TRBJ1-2	TGTGCCAGCAGCGCGCGGGAAAATCTCTATGGCTACACCTTC	CASSARENLYGYTF
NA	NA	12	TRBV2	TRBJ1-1	TGTGCCAGCAGTGAGAGCGGGACTGAAGCTTTCTTT	CASSESGTEAFF
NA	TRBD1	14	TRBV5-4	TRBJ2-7	TGTGCCAGCAGCCACCGGGACAGGGCCCACGAGCAGTACTTC	CASSHRDRAHEQYF
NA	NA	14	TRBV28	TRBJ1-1	TGTGCCAGCAGTGCCCCCGGGACAATTCATGAAGCTTTCTTT	CASSAPGTIHEAFF
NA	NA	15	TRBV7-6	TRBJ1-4	TGTGCCAGCAGCTCCTCACTGGCAACTAATGAAAAACTGTTTTTT	CASSSSLATNEKLFF
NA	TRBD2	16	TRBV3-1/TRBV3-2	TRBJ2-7	TGTGCCAGCAGCCAGGGCGGGGGTGATTGGGCCTGGGGGCAGTACTTC	CASSQGGGDWAWGQYF
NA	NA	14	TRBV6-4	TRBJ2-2	TGTGCCAGCAGTGAACAGGGCGGCACCGGGGAGCTGTTTTTT	CASSEQGGTGELFF
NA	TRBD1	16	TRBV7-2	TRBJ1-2	TGTGCCAGCAGCTTAGATAGGTCAGGGGGTAACTATGGCTACACCTTC	CASSLDRSGGNYGYTF
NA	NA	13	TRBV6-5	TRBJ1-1	TGTGCCAGCAGATCGACAGCGAACACTGAAGCTTTCTTT	CASRSTANTEAFF
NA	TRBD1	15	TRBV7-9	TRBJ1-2	TGTGCCAGCAGCTTAGAATCAGGGGACAGCTATGGCTACACCTTC	CASSLESGDSYGYTF
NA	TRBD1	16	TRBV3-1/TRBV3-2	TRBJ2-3	TGTGCCAGCAGCCGGCCGACAGGGGTCGGCACAGATACGCAGTATTTT	CASSRPTGVGTDTQYF
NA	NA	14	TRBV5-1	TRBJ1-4	TGCGCCAGCACATCCGGGGTCTACGATGAAAAACTGTTTTTT	CASTSGVYDEKLFF
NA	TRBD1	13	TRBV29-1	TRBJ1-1	TGCAGCGCATCACAGGGGGCACGGACTGAAGCTTTCTTT	CSASQGARTEAFF
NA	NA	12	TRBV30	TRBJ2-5	TGTGCCTGGGGACCAGGTGGAGAGACCCAGTACTTC	CAWGPGGETQYF
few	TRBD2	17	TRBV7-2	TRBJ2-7	TGTGCCAGCAGCTCACCGGGACTAGCGGGAACCTACGGGGAGCAGTACTTC	CASSSPGLAGTYGEQYF
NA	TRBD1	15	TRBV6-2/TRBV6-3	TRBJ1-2	TGTGCCAGCAGTTCTTCTTCGGGACAGTTCTATGGCTACACCTTC	CASSSSSGQFYGYTF
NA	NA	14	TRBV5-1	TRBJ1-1	TGCGCCAGCAGCTGGGGGGTTGAAGGCACTGAAGCTTTCTTT	CASSWGVEGTEAFF
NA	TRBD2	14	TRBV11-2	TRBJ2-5	TGTGCCAGCGAAAGCGGGGGGCTCCAAGAGACCCAGTACTTC	CASESGGLQETQYF
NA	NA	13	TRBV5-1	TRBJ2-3	TGCGCCAGCAGCTTGCCAGGAACGGATACGCAGTATTTT	CASSLPGTDTQYF
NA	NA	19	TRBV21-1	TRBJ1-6	TGTGCCAGCAGTTCCGGAGAACGGGACAGCTATTCGGGTCATTCACCCCTCCACTTT	CASSSGERDSYSGHSPLHF
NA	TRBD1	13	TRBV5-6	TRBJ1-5	TGTGCCAGCAGCTCAGGGGGCCGGGAGCCCCAGCATTTT	CASSSGGREPQHF
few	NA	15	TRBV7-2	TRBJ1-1	TGTGCCAGCAGCATCAGAGATCTCCTGGGCGCTGAAGCTTTCTTT	CASSIRDLLGAEAFF
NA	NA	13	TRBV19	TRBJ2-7	TGTGCCAGTAGTATGGGCAGGGTCGGCGAGCAGTACTTC	CASSMGRVGEQYF
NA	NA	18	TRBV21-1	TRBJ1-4	TGTGCCAGCAGCAAAGTTGGGGGGACAGGGTACGGTAATGAAAAACTGTTTTTT	CASSKVGGTGYGNEKLFF
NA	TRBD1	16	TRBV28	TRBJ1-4	TGTGCCAGCAGTTTAGTTTCAGGGGGTATTAATGAAAAACTGTTTTTT	CASSLVSGGINEKLFF
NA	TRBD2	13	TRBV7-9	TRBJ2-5	TGTGCCAGCAGCGCGAGCGGGGGCGAGACCCAGTACTTC	CASSASGGETQYF
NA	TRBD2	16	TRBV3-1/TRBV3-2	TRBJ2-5	TGTGCCAGCAGCCAAGTAAGGCGGTGGGAGGGAGAGACCCAGTACTTC	CASSQVRRWEGETQYF
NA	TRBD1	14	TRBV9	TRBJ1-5	TGTGCCAGCAGCGTAGGACAGGGGGTTCAGCCCCAGCATTTT	CASSVGQGVQPQHF
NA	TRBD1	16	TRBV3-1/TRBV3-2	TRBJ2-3	TGTGCCAGCAGCCCATACATTGGGACAGGGGGGGAAACGCAGTATTTT	CASSPYIGTGGETQYF
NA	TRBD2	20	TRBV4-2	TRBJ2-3	TGTGCCAGCAGCCACACCGGGACTAGCGGGGGGCGTTCTAGCACAGATACGCAGTATTTT	CASSHTGTSGGRSSTDTQYF
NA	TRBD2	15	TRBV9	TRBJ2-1	TGTGCCAGCAGCCAAGGACTAGCGGGGTTCGGTGAGCAGTTCTTC	CASSQGLAGFGEQFF
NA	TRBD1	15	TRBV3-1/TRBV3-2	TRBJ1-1	TGTGCCAGCAGCCACACAGGGGGCGCTGGCACTGAAGCTTTCTTT	CASSHTGGAGTEAFF
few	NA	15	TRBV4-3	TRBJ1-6	TGCGCCAGCAGCCGGACAGCAGGGGAAAATTCACCCCTCCACTTT	CASSRTAGENSPLHF
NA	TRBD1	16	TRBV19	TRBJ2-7	TGTGCCAGTAGTCCCTTCCGGACAGGGATCGCCTACGAGCAGTACTTC	CASSPFRTGIAYEQYF
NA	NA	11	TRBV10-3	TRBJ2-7	TGTGCCACCGGGACTTCCTACGAGCAGTACTTC	CATGTSYEQYF
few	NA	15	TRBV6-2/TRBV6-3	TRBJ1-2	TGTGCCAGCAGTTATCGACCGGCAGGGGACTATGGCTACACCTTC	CASSYRPAGDYGYTF
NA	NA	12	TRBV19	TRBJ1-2	TGTGCCAGTAGAGCCCAGGCGCATGGCTACACCTTC	CASRAQAHGYTF
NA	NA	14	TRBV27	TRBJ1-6	TGTGCCAGCAGTTTCAACAGTCCTAATTCACCCCTCCACTTT	CASSFNSPNSPLHF
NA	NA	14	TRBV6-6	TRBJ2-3	TGTGCCAGCAATTCGGGACATACCACAGATACGCAGTATTTT	CASNSGHTTDTQYF
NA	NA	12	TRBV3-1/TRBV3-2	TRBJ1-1	TGTGCCAGCAGCCATTTGGGAGGGGCAGCCCTCTTT	CASSHLGGAALF
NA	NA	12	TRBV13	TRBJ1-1	TGTGCCAGCAGCTCCGGGGGTGTCGGAGCTTTCTTT	CASSSGGVGAFF
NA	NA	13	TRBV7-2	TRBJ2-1	TGTGCCAGCAGTGGAGAGGGCCGCAATGAGCAGTTCTTC	CASSGEGRNEQFF
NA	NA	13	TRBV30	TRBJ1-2	TGTGCCTGGAACCCGGGACACAACTATGGCTACACCTTC	CAWNPGHNYGYTF
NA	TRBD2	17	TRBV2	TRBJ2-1	TGTGCCAGCACGGGACTAGCGGGGGGGCCGGTTGCAAATGAGCAGTTCTTC	CASTGLAGGPVANEQFF
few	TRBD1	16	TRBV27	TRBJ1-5	TGTGCCAGCAGTTTCCGACCGACAGGGGCTGTGGGGCCCCAGCATTTT	CASSFRPTGAVGPQHF
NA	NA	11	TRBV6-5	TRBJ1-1	TGTGCCAGCAGTTCACAGAATTGGGCTTTCTTT	CASSSQNWAFF
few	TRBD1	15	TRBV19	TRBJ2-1	TGTGCCAGTGGCGACAGGGGGGAGCCCTACAATGAGCAGTTCTTC	CASGDRGEPYNEQFF
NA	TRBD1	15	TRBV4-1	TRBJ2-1	TGCGCCAGCAGCCACCGGGACAGGGGAACGGATGAGCAGTTCTTC	CASSHRDRGTDEQFF
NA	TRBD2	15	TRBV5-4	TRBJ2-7	TGTGCCAGCAGCTTGGAAGCGGGGGGGCTTTACGAGCAGTACTTC	CASSLEAGGLYEQYF
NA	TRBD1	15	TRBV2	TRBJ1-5	TGTGCCAGCAGGCTGACAGGGTACAGCGATCAGCCCCAGCATTTT	CASRLTGYSDQPQHF
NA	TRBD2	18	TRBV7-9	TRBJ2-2	TGTGCCAGCAGCCCTGGACGTACCAGCGGGGGCCCTAGCGGGGAGCTGTTTTTT	CASSPGRTSGGPSGELFF
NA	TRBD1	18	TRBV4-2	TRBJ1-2	TGTGCCAGCAGCACCCAGAGGGGCTCCGGGACAGGAGACTATGGCTACACCTTC	CASSTQRGSGTGDYGYTF